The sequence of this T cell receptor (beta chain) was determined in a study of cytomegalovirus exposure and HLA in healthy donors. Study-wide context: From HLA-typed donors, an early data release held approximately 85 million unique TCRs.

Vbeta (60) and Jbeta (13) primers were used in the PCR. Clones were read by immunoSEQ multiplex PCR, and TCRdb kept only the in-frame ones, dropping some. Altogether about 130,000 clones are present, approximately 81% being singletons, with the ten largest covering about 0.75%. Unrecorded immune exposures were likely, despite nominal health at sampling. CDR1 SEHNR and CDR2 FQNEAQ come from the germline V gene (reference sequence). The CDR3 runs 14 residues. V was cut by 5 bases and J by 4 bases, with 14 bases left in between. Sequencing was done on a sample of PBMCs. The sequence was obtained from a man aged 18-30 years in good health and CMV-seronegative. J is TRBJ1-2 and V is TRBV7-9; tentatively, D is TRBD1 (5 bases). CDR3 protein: CASSLTRASYGYTF. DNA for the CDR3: TGTGCCAGCAGCCTGACCAGGGCCAGCTATGGCTACACCTTC. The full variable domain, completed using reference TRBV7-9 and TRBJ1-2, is DTGVSQNPRHKITKRGQNVTFRCDPISEHNRLYWYRQTLGQGPEFLTYFQNEAQLEKSRLLSDRFSAERPKGSFSTLEIQRTEQGDSAMYLCASSLTRASYGYTFGSGTRLTVV.